This section outlines one T cell receptor beta chain sequence together with its context. The data were taken from a study of shared clonotypes between healthy human individuals. The data were produced by immunoSEQ multiplex PCR, yet TCRdb's version contains in-frame clones alone and is incomplete. The table has about 2 million clones, 85% to 95% seen once; the top ten hold under 0.15%. Per the germline V gene, CDR1 is SGHTA and CDR2 is FQGNSA. The CDR3 runs to 16 residues. The V gene end was trimmed by 4 bases and the J gene end by 0 bases; junction bases not matched to a gene: 6. The sequenced sample was naive CD4+ T cells sorted from blood. Subset: CD45RA+ positively selected. This rearrangement joins TRBV7-2 to TRBJ2-3, with 8 bases identical to TRBD2. The receptor comes from a young man in good health. The CDR3 nucleotides read TGTGCCAGCAGCTCCCCCGGCGGGAGGAGCACAGATACGCAGTATTTT. Translating it yields CASSSPGGRSTDTQYF.